The 5 T cell receptor beta chains below come from one sample, sequenced in a study of T cells after yellow fever vaccination. From the 5' RACE reads, TCRdb called clonotypes with MiXCR, one entry per CDR3 protein. The top ten clones hold about 13% of a sample with some 560,000 distinct CDR3 sequences, roughly 19% of them seen once. The source material was PBMCs, sampled 15 days after the yellow fever booster vaccination. These TCRs come from a man aged 30 to 39 who received the YFV17D yellow fever vaccine.

The chain recombines TRBV29-1 with TRBJ2-3, with 10 positions matching TRBD1. The CDR3 totals 13 residues. V trimming: 7 bases; J trimming: 4 bases; junction bases outside the gene matches: 5. Germline lookup yields CDR1 SQVTM and CDR2 ANQGSEA. This chain's CDR3 is CSGGQGRADTQYF. The CDR3 coding sequence is TGCAGCGGGGGACAGGGGCGCGCAGATACGCAGTATTTT.

This clonotype appeared a few times. The chain carries TRBV20-1 and TRBJ2-5; perhaps TRBD2 as D (5 bases). This CDR3 contains 12 residues. V was clipped by 6 bases and J by 4 bases, with 12 bases between them. CDR1 and CDR2 (germline): DFQATT, SNEGSKA (reference sequence). CDR3 loop: CSAYGGRETQYF. The CDR3 region has the DNA TGCAGTGCGTACGGCGGGCGAGAGACCCAGTACTTC.

This sequence joins TRBV9 and TRBJ2-2; no firm D call. The V end lost 0 bases, the J end lost 6 bases, and 3 bases lay between the germline ends. CDR1 SGDLS and CDR2 YYNGEE come from the germline V gene. There are 12 residues in the CDR3. CDR3 in amino acids: CASSVGPGELFF. DNA for the CDR3: TGTGCCAGCAGCGTAGGCCCCGGGGAGCTGTTTTTT.

This clonotype was seen a few times. The chain employs TRBV3-1 and TRBJ1-1; D perhaps matches TRBD1 (6 bases). CDR3 size: 13 residues. Germline CDR1 is LGHDT and CDR2 is YNNKEL (reference sequence). V was cut by 0 bases and J by 11 bases, with 13 bases left in between. CDR3 region: CASSQDLGARAFF. In DNA form, the CDR3 reads TGTGCCAGCAGCCAAGATTTGGGGGCTCGGGCTTTCTTT.

The chain links TRBV6-1 to TRBJ2-7; D gene ambiguous. Germline loops: CDR1 MNHNS, CDR2 SASEGT. This CDR3 spans 14 amino acids. Trimming left V 6 bases short and J 3 bases short, with 15 bases between. CDR3 amino acids: CASRSPSSIYEQYF. The DNA of the CDR3 is TGTGCCAGCAGGTCCCCCAGCAGCATCTACGAGCAGTACTTC.